This T cell receptor beta chain was documented in a study of T cell changes during pregnancy in multiple sclerosis. From germline, CDR1 is SEHNR and CDR2 FQNEAQ (reference sequence). CDR3 length: 16 amino acids. Losses at the gene ends were 5 bases for V and 8 bases for J; bases not matched to a gene: 10. TCRdb's copy holds only in-frame clones and misses some; the assay was immunoSEQ multiplex PCR. The top ten clones hold around 4.5% of a sample with around 30,000 clones, 90% of them seen once. The sample holds one count of this clone. This receptor was identified in a female donor with multiple sclerosis, enrolled in a pregnancy study. Sequencing was performed on CD8+ T cells from peripheral blood mononuclear cells, taken in the second trimester of pregnancy. The rearrangement links TRBV7-9 to TRBJ2-2; 11 bases are shared with TRBD2. The CDR3 here is CASSRTSGGEIGELFF. The DNA for the CDR3 is TGTGCCAGCAGCCGCACTAGCGGGGGTGAGATAGGGGAGCTGTTTTTT.